The rows below give T cell receptor beta chains drawn from one sample of a study of graft-versus-host responses after intestinal transplantation. Produced via immunoSEQ multiplex PCR; TCRdb's table is partial and in-frame only. The sample has tens of thousands of clones; around 76% are singletons. No antigen is known for these receptors. The material sequenced was unstimulated CD4+ T cells sorted from spleen or lymph node cells, taken before intestinal transplant. These receptors all stem from a human donor who received an intestinal transplant. Each CDR3 is given with its conserved first and last residue. A D gene is named only where the DNA matches it firmly. Part of the rows lack a size; the others show once, few, many or a class for expanded clones.

cdr3_nt cdr3_aa j_call v_call clone_size d_call
TGTGCCAGCTCACCCAGACAGGTCAAAAACACCGGGGAGCTGTTTTTT CASSPRQVKNTGELFF TRBJ2-2 TRBV18 NA NA
TGTGCCAGCAGCTTGGCCGTCCCTGGAAACACCATATATTTT CASSLAVPGNTIYF TRBJ1-3 TRBV5-6 NA NA
TGCAGTTTCGGGGCTATGGATGGCTACACCTTC CSFGAMDGYTF TRBJ1-2 TRBV20-1 NA NA
TGTGCCAGCAGCACCAGACAGGGCGGGAATTCACCCCTCCACTTT CASSTRQGGNSPLHF TRBJ1-6 TRBV6-5 few TRBD1
TGTGCCAGCTCACCAGGACAGGGTAGCACAGATACGCAGTATTTT CASSPGQGSTDTQYF TRBJ2-3 TRBV18 NA TRBD1
TGCGCCAGCAGCTTGTTTGGGACAGGGAGCTCCTACGAGCAGTACTTC CASSLFGTGSSYEQYF TRBJ2-7 TRBV5-1 NA TRBD1
TGTGCCAGTAGTCCCGCAGGGAGCTCCTACGAGCAGTACTTC CASSPAGSSYEQYF TRBJ2-7 TRBV19 NA NA
TGTGCCAGCAGCGTCGGACAGGTTCCCGGACGCACTGAAGCTTTCTTT CASSVGQVPGRTEAFF TRBJ1-1 TRBV9 NA TRBD1
TGTGCCATCGCCAGGCCCCAAGAGACCCAGTACTTC CAIARPQETQYF TRBJ2-5 TRBV6-6 once NA
TGTGCCAGCAGTTTATCGAGCCCCCTCCTAGCGGGGGACTACACAGATACGCAGTATTTT CASSLSSPLLAGDYTDTQYF TRBJ2-3 TRBV27 NA TRBD2